This T cell receptor beta chain appears in the sequencing data of a study of cytomegalovirus exposure and HLA in healthy donors. Notes on the study in general: Judged likely to be a sequencing artifact was a cluster of highly shared sequence variants.

V lost 3 bases and J lost 7; bases outside the gene matches: 7. The CDR3 length is 14 residues. The germline gives CDR1 SGDLS, CDR2 YYNGEE. Remarks on this clone: Its cognate antigen is unknown.

Amplification used 60 Vbeta primers and 13 Jbeta primers. Data came from immunoSEQ multiplex PCR; TCRdb stores just in-frame clones and leaves some out. This sample's clone table lists roughly 100,000 clones. The sequence derives from a man between 45 and 60 years old in good health and CMV-seronegative. The rearrangement links TRBV9 to TRBJ1-5; TRBD1 matches at 7 bases. Material for sequencing was PBMCs. The CDR3 loop reads CASSAQGNGQPQHF. CDR3 nucleotide sequence: TGTGCCAGCAGCGCACAGGGGAATGGACAGCCCCAGCATTTT.